This T cell receptor beta chain is from a study of cytomegalovirus exposure and HLA in healthy donors (dated by TCRdb to the late 2010s). Regarding the research as a whole: According to an earlier analysis of 587 of the donors, some 170 million T cells yielded over 100 million unique TCR beta sequences and 250 to 350 Gb of sequence data. Roughly 310 gigabases of sequencing data and roughly 90 million unique TCR sequences were included in an early release covering 500 to 750 HLA-typed donors. The genetic ancestry cluster associated with self-reported Caucasian donors included 81% of the approximately 430 genotyped donors. The study aimed to test whether signatures of past pathogen exposure could be identified by cataloging public T cell receptors. The study profiled the T cell repertoires of 500 to 800 subjects by immunosequencing and related them to cytomegalovirus serostatus. Along with the approximately 700-subject first cohort, a separate validation cohort of over a hundred different subjects was used. High-throughput TCR immunosequencing, statistical association of individual TCRs with disease status, and machine learning were combined to predict cytomegalovirus infection status. A later analysis re-analyzed previously published TCR beta repertoires from 660 or so donors and added high-resolution HLA genotyping to study TCR occurrence patterns. Rather than using new phenotypic data, the later analysis identified candidate immune exposures from TCR beta sequences and from how often those sequences occurred across donors. To decide whether each TCR beta V gene segment behaved as functional or pseudogenic, an earlier analysis of some 600 of the donors relied on high-throughput TCR beta sequencing. Donor age, sex, ethnicity and CMV serostatus were collected together with the repertoire data. Genome-wide SNP genotypes for about three fifths of the roughly 670 donors were used in a later genetic analysis, which treated that subset as a discovery cohort. Every discovery cohort repertoire had been produced on one sequencing platform. Both class I and class II loci were covered by HLA typing, at four-digit resolution. Typing coverage varied by locus: about 620-630 donors for A, B, C, DRB1 and DQB1; approximately 520 for DQA1; about 590 for DPA1; around 450 for DPB1. Because of strong linkage in the cohort, roughly five DR-DQ haplotypes were treated as single units for association and clustering. On average, roughly 250,000 unique TCR beta nucleotide sequences were sequenced per donor among about 400 genotyped donors of the cohort, with roughly 18% of those sequences being non-productive. Summary of the overall study and its limitations: For the cohort, immune exposure information was limited to CMV serostatus. In a later analysis, several top co-occurrence clusters were reported to appear linked to parvovirus B19, influenza, CMV and Epstein-Barr virus. Cytomegalovirus status was reported to be diagnosed by the classifier with high specificity and sensitivity in both the original and validation cohorts. A group of highly shared sequence variants was considered likely to be a technical artifact of the sequencing pipeline. A later analysis found that most CMV-associated TCR beta chains appeared HLA-restricted, with HLA associations seemingly driven largely by CMV exposure. Linkage disequilibrium might explain the correlated functional status among segregating V segments, but an unknown experimental factor could not be excluded. According to a later genetic analysis, donors in an Asian-associated ancestry cluster had fewer N-insertions in productive TCRs than the approximately 670-donor mean. The study gave a list of roughly 150 TCR beta chains associated with cytomegalovirus. Because HLA typing was missing for some donors at each locus, association tests included only the typed subset. Three of the identified cytomegalovirus-associated TCR beta chains were confirmed in vitro to be specific for cytomegalovirus antigens. While some public TCRs were present in many individuals, most TCR sequences turned up only very rarely across donors. In a later genetic analysis, a missense DCLRE1C variant was associated with V-gene and J-gene trimming of TCR beta chains, and the association was replicated in an independent cohort. The authors suggested that the approach could potentially be generalized to other disease states and immunological phenotypes. A further reported finding was that TCR beta sequences accurately predicted the HLA-A and HLA-B alleles for most subjects in the first cohort. Some IMGT-functional V segments, including TRBV6-2 and TRBV6-3, could not be distinguished by the 87-base-pair reads and were therefore excluded. Specific HLA alleles were associated with about 17,000 TCR beta sequences at a false discovery rate of 0.05 in a later analysis. In a later analysis, TCR association rates were found to vary across HLA loci, with the most associated TCRs seen for DRB1 alleles and the fewest for HLA-C alleles. Presence/absence analyses assumed roughly uniform sequencing depth across donors, an assumption that may not hold. Broadly in line with IMGT annotations, most TCR beta V segments showed up in productive rearrangements about 90% or about 30% of the time in an earlier analysis of 450 to 600 of the donors. Only TCR beta chains were sequenced in this cohort, and the absence of alpha or paired-chain data limited detectable features. About 17 rarely observed V segments, including chromosome 9 orphons, were excluded from the earlier analysis of some 590 of the donors because counts were too low. Strong co-occurrence of HLA alleles, especially DR and DQ, made assigning TCR associations to individual alleles difficult. Compared with equally common non-associated chains, HLA-associated TCR beta chains in a later analysis were more clonally expanded and had lower generation probabilities.

The cohort comprised several hundred healthy bone marrow donors. At the time of sampling, every cohort member was nominally healthy, though immune exposures that went unrecorded were likely present. The donor tested CMV seronegative and was one of the 352 seronegative cohort members. A peripheral blood sample was collected from each donor, and TCR beta sequencing was performed on peripheral blood mononuclear cells. The Qiagen DNeasy Blood Extraction Kit was used to extract genomic DNA from the blood cell samples. CDR1 and CDR2 are read off the germline V gene as SGHRS and YFSETQ. The CDR3 holds 14 amino acids from the cysteine to the phenylalanine. Only the CDR3 DNA is retained, 42 bases long and in frame from the first base. Library creation used the immunoSEQ multiplex PCR assay. A mixture of 60 forward primers for TCR Vbeta segments and 13 reverse primers for TCR Jbeta segments was used in the multiplex PCR. The CDR3 region of rearranged TCR beta genes was amplified from genomic DNA with a multiplex PCR assay. Amplified TCR beta libraries were sequenced as 87-base-pair reads on the Illumina HiSeq System. In the original analysis: A later analysis tallied some 79 million unique TCR beta chains across the roughly 610 repertoires, and about 10 million of those chains were shared by two or more donors. Raw reads were error-corrected and collapsed into unique sequences by a nearest-neighbor algorithm in which closely related sequences were merged to remove PCR and sequencing errors. V, D and J gene segments were assigned by aligning CDR3 sequences to IMGT reference sequences. For a sequence to be retained, a match of at least six nucleotides to both a V gene segment and a J gene segment was required. A rearrangement was called productive if the CDR3 had no stop codons and remained in frame with V and J, and every other rearrangement was called non-productive. Following IMGT convention, CDR3 was defined as the stretch from the second conserved V-encoded cysteine to the conserved J-encoded phenylalanine. The earlier analysis of about 590 of the donors excluded sequences that lacked an unambiguous match to a single V gene segment. An earlier analysis of 550 to 650 of the donors classified V segments as functional when productive rearrangements were above 56.7% and as segregating when the standard deviation between donors was above 5%. A statistical classification framework was built for diagnosing cytomegalovirus status from the catalog of TCR beta chain sequences. V and J gene assignment, in a later analysis, came from comparing TCR nucleotide sequences with IMGT/GENE-DB human TR gene sequences. Using the TCRdist pipeline, a later analysis assigned CDR3 sequences along with most-parsimonious VDJ recombination scenarios. In a later analysis, every TCR beta chain was defined by the combination of its CDR3 amino acid sequence and its V-gene family, and reads without a unique V-gene family were dropped. In a later analysis, 500 to 700 highly shared, low-generation-probability nucleotide sequences were removed to address suspected cross-contamination and a sequencing artifact. A later analysis calculated a clonal expansion index for each public chain from normalized within-repertoire ranks of inferred template counts. Generation probabilities in a later analysis came from a VDJ recombination model fitted to out-of-frame rearrangements, and those results were checked against IGoR. Hypergeometric tests were used in a later analysis to score TCR-TCR, TCR-HLA and TCR-CMV co-occurrence, with a repertoire-size bias correction applied to the TCR pairs. False discovery rates were estimated in a later analysis by permuting HLA or CMV assignments 20 times. A later analysis grouped co-occurring TCRs with DBSCAN, adding TCRdist sequence similarity when clustering within HLA-allele-positive subsets. For co-occurrence clustering, repertoires with fewer than 30,000 or more than 120,000 public chains were excluded, along with roughly 5 repertoires with anomalous nucleotide sharing. The clones in this table, taken by TCRdb from immuneACCESS, are in-frame only. Not every clone is retained; where verified, under half of the shortfall comes from an unresolved V gene, and the cause of the rest is unknown. V and J calls and clone size follow that table, whereas D and trimming were derived from the DNA. Here the sample has over 200,000 clones; around 73% occur a single time. The ten most abundant clones make up less than 4.5% of the sample.

A note on this clone: The clone's antigen remains unknown. Base qualities are not recorded, but no much larger clone differs from it by a single base.

The origin of this receptor is a male donor in good health and CMV-seronegative. Sample: PBMCs. The sequence joins TRBV5-1 to TRBJ2-5; the D gene is perhaps TRBD2, from 5 matching bases. TRBJ2-7 matches the DNA end more closely, so the J call is doubtful. The CDR3 protein is CASSLPGNSYEQYF. Read as DNA, the sequence is TGCGCCAGCAGCTTACCCGGGAACTCCTACGAGCAGTACTTC.